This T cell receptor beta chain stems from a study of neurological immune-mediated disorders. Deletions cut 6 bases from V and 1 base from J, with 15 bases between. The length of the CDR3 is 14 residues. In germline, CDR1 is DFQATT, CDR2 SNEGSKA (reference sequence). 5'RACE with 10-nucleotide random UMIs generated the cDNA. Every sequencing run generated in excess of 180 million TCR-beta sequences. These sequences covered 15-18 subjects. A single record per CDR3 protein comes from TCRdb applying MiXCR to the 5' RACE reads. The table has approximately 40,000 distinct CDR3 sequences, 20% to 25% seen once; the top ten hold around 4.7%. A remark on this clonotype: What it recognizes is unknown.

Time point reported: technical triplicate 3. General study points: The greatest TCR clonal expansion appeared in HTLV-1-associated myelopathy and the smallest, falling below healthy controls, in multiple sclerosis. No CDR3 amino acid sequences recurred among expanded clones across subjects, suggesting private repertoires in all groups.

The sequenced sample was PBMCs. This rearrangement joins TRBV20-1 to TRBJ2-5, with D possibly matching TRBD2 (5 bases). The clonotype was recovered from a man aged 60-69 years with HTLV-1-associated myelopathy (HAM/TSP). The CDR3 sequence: CSAPQPGIQETQYF. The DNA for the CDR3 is TGCAGTGCCCCTCAGCCCGGGATCCAAGAGACCCAGTACTTC.